The TCR beta chain under discussion was sequenced for a study of identical twins. Findings of the study overall: Rather than following the same donors, the conclusions depended on cross-sectional statistical analysis. Analyses of zero insertions could, in part, be confounded by invariant MAIT and iNKT cells. Insertion counts were lower in abundant cord blood beta clonotypes, a trend that memory repertoires did not show.

With V trimmed by 5 bases and J by 7 bases, 14 bases remained unmatched. The V gene's germline CDR1 is LNHDA and CDR2 SQIVND (reference sequence). The CDR3 is 16 residues long. A universal primer site was created by template switching, with the cDNA bearing unique molecular identifiers. From the 5' RACE reads, TCRdb called clonotypes with MiXCR, one entry per CDR3 protein. This repertoire shows approximately 690,000 distinct CDR3 sequences, approximately 6.1% found once; its top ten account for approximately 2%. This clonotype came up a few times. Its antigen is unknown. The chain has TRBV19 and TRBJ2-1; TRBD2 aligns across 7 bases. Sequenced sample: naive T cells sorted from blood. The TCR comes from a man aged 18 to 30 in good health. As DNA, the CDR3 is TGTGCCAGTAGTTTACCCCCGGGCGGGAGCTGGAATGAGCAGTTCTTC. Translating gives CASSLPPGGSWNEQFF.